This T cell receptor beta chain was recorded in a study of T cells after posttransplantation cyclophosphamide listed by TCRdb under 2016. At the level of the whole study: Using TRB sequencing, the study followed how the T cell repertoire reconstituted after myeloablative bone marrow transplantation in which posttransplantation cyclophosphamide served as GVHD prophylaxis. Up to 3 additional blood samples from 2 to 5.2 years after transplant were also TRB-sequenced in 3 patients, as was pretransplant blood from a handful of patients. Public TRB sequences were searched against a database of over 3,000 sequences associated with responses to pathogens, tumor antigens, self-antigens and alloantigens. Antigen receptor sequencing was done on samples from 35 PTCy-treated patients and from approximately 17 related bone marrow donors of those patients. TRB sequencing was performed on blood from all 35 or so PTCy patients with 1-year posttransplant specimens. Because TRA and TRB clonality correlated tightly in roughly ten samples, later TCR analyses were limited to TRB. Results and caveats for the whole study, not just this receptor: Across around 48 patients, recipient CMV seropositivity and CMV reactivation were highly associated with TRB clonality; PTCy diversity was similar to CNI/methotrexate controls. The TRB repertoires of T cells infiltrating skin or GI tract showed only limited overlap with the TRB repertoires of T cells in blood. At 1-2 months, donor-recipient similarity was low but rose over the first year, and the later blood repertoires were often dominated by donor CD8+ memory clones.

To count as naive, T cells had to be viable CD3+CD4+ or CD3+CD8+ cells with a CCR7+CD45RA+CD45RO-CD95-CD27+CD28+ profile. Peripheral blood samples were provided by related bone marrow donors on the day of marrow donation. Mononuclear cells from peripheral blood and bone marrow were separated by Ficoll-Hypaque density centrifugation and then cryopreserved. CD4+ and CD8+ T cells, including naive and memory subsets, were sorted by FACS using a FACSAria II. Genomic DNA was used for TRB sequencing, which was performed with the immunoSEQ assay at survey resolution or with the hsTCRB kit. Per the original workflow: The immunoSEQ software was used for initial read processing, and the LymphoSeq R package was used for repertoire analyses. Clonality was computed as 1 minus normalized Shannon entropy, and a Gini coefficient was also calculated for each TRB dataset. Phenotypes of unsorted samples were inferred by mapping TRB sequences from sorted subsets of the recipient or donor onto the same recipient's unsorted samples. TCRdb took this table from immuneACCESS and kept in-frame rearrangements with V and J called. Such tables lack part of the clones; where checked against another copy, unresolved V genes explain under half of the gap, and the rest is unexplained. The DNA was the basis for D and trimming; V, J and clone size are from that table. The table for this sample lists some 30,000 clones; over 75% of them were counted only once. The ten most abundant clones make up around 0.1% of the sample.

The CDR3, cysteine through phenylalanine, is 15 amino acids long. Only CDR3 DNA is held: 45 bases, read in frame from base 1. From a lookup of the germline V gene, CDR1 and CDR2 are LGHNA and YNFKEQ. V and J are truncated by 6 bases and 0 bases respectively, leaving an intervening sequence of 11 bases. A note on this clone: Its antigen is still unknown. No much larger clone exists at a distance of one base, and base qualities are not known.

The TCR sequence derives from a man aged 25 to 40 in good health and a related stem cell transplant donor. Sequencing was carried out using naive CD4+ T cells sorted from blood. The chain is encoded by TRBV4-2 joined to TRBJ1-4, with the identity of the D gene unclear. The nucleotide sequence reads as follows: TGTGCCAGCAGTCCCAGGCAGGCAACTAATGAAAAACTGTTTTTT. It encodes CASSPRQATNEKLFF.